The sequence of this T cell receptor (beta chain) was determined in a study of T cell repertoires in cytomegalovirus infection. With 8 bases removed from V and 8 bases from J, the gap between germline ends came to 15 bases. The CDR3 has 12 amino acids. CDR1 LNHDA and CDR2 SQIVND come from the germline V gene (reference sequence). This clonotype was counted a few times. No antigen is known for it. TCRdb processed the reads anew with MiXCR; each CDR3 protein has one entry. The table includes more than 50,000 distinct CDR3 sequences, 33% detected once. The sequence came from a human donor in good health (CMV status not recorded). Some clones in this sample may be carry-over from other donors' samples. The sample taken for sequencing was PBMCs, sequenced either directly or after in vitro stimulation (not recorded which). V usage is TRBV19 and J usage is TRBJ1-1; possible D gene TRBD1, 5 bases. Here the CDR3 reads CASSGWGFEAFF. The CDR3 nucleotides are TGTGCCAGTTCAGGTTGGGGCTTCGAAGCTTTCTTT. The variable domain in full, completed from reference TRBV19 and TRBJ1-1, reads DGGITQSPKYLFRKEGQNVTLSCEQNLNHDAMYWYRQDPGQGLRLIYYSQIVNDFQKGDIAEGYSVSREKKESFPLTVTSAQKNPTAFYLCASSGWGFEAFFGQGTRLTVV.